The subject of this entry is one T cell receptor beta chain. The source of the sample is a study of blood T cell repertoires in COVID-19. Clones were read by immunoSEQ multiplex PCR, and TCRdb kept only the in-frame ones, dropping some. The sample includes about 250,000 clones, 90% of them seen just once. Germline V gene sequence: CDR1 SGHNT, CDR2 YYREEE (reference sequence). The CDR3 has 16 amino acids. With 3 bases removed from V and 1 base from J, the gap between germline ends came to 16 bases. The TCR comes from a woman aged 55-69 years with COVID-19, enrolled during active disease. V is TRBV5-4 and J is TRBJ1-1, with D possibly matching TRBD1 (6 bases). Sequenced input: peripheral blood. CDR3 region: CASSSMKGRGNTEAFF. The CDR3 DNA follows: TGTGCCAGCAGCTCTATGAAGGGCAGGGGGAACACTGAAGCTTTCTTT.